This is a list of T cell receptor beta chains from one sample in a study of control samples from healthy donors and cancer patients. Sequencing was performed with immunoSEQ multiplex PCR; in TCRdb, only in-frame clones are kept and a portion is missing. The sample records under 150,000 clones, 85% to 90% being singletons. Sequencing was done on a sample of PBMCs. The receptor set was obtained from a woman in her fifties or sixties with colorectal cancer. CDR3s include the opening cysteine and the closing phenylalanine or tryptophan. D genes are given only for firm matches. Rows may omit the clone size; those that give it use once, few, many or a size class.

v_call	clone_size	j_call	d_call	cdr3_nt	cdr3_aa
TRBV3-1/TRBV3-2	.	TRBJ2-2	TRBD2	TGTGCCAGCAGCCAAGCCTTGACTAGCGGGAGTCACGGGGAGCTGTTTTTT	CASSQALTSGSHGELFF
TRBV6-1	few	TRBJ2-7	TRBD2	TGTGCCAGCAGTGAGGATAGCGGGAGCTCCTACGAGCAGTACTTC	CASSEDSGSSYEQYF
TRBV28	.	TRBJ2-3	.	TGTGCCAGCAGACCTTTTGGAGATACGCAGTATTTT	CASRPFGDTQYF
TRBV2	.	TRBJ1-2	TRBD1	TGTGCCAGCCCGAAGAGGATAGGGGGCAACTATGGCTACACCTTC	CASPKRIGGNYGYTF
TRBV9	.	TRBJ2-2	.	TGTGCCAGCAGCGTCCTTGGGCCCCACACCGGGGAGCTGTTTTTT	CASSVLGPHTGELFF
TRBV7-7	.	TRBJ2-7	TRBD1	TGTGCCAGCAGCTTAGGACAGGGAATCTCCTACGAGCAGTACTTC	CASSLGQGISYEQYF
TRBV6-5	.	TRBJ1-4	.	TGTGCCAGCAGCCAACCCGCAACTAATGAAAAACTGTTTTTT	CASSQPATNEKLFF
TRBV30	once	TRBJ1-1	.	TGTGCCTGGAGTTTGGGCCAGATCAACACTGAAGCTTTCTTT	CAWSLGQINTEAFF
TRBV5-1	.	TRBJ2-7	TRBD2	TGCGCCAGCAGCTTAAAGCGTTCTAGCGGGAAGGTCGAGCAGTACTTC	CASSLKRSSGKVEQYF
TRBV19	once	TRBJ1-2	.	TGTGCCAGTAGTGTGCAGGCGGGCAACTATGGCTACACCTTC	CASSVQAGNYGYTF
TRBV7-9	few	TRBJ2-5	TRBD2	TGTGCCAGCAGCTCCCGACTAGCGGGGGGGGAAGAGACCCAGTACTTC	CASSSRLAGGEETQYF
TRBV30	.	TRBJ1-2	.	TGTGCCTGGAGTCCCCTGGCGGAGGGCGGCTACACCTTC	CAWSPLAEGGYTF
TRBV9	.	TRBJ2-7	TRBD2	TGTGCCAGCAGCGTAGACCCAGCGGGAGGCGGCGAGCAGTACTTC	CASSVDPAGGGEQYF
TRBV11-3	.	TRBJ2-1	TRBD2	TGTGCCAGCAGCTTAGGACTAGCGGGAGGGTCCCATGAGCAGTTCTTC	CASSLGLAGGSHEQFF
TRBV7-3	once	TRBJ2-1	.	TGTGCCAGCAGCCCTTCGGCCGGGGAATACAATGAGCAGTTCTTC	CASSPSAGEYNEQFF
TRBV5-1	.	TRBJ2-5	TRBD2	TGCGCCAGCAGCTTGGTGGCTAGCGGGGCCGAGACCCAGTACTTC	CASSLVASGAETQYF
TRBV11-2	.	TRBJ2-1	.	TGTGCCAGCAGCTTAGGGCTGTTCTACAATGAGCAGTTCTTC	CASSLGLFYNEQFF
TRBV6-1	.	TRBJ2-1	.	TGTGCCAGCAGTGAAGTCGTGGGGATTGAGCAGTTCTTC	CASSEVVGIEQFF
TRBV5-1	.	TRBJ2-5	.	TGCGCCAGCAGCCCGGGAATCGCAACCTCCGAGGAGACCCAGTACTTC	CASSPGIATSEETQYF
TRBV5-1	.	TRBJ2-3	.	TGCGCCAGCAGCTTGGGAGGTAAAGGTGGAACAGATACGCAGTATTTT	CASSLGGKGGTDTQYF
TRBV7-9	few	TRBJ1-4	TRBD1	TGTGCCAGCAGGTCCACAGGGGAGGCTAATGAAAAACTGTTTTTT	CASRSTGEANEKLFF
TRBV11-2	.	TRBJ1-1	.	TGTGCCAGCAGCTTAGAGGAGAACACTGAAGCTTTCTTT	CASSLEENTEAFF
TRBV20-1	once	TRBJ1-2	TRBD1	TGCAGTGCCAGGGGACAGTATGGCTACACCTTC	CSARGQYGYTF
TRBV10-1	.	TRBJ2-1	TRBD2	TGCGCCAGCAGCCTACTAGCGGGGGCTCGAGGGGAGCAGTTCTTC	CASSLLAGARGEQFF
TRBV19	few	TRBJ1-5	.	TGTGCCAGTAGTATCCCCTCCAGCGTAAATCAGCCCCAGCATTTT	CASSIPSSVNQPQHF
TRBV7-2	.	TRBJ1-1	TRBD1	TGTGCCAGCAGCCCCAGGACAGGGAGGATGGGCACTGAAGCTTTCTTT	CASSPRTGRMGTEAFF
TRBV2	.	TRBJ1-1	.	TGTGCCAGCAGTGAAGCGCGCACAAGGAACACTGAAGCTTTCTTT	CASSEARTRNTEAFF
TRBV5-1	.	TRBJ1-1	.	TGCGCCAGCAGGCCTGACGGCGGGGGAACTGAAGCTTTCTTT	CASRPDGGGTEAFF
TRBV7-2	.	TRBJ2-1	TRBD2	TGTGCCAGCAGCTTAGCCGGGACTAGCGGGAGCGGCTCCTACAATGAGCAGTTCTTC	CASSLAGTSGSGSYNEQFF
TRBV24-1	.	TRBJ1-2	TRBD1	TGTGCCACCAGTGAAGGGGGCGGCTACACCTTC	CATSEGGGYTF
TRBV19	.	TRBJ1-5	.	TGTGCCAGTAATCAGGGTACCGATCAGCCCCAGCATTTT	CASNQGTDQPQHF
TRBV15	.	TRBJ2-5	TRBD2	TGTGCCACCAGCAGAGGGACTAGCGGGCGGGCCCAAGAGACCCAGTACTTC	CATSRGTSGRAQETQYF
TRBV18	.	TRBJ1-2	.	TGTGCCAGCTCACCGAGGGACGGGCCCCCCTATGGCTACACCTTC	CASSPRDGPPYGYTF
TRBV24-1	.	TRBJ2-4	TRBD2	TGTGCCACCAGTGACCCGGGACTAGCGGGAGTGGAGAGGGCCAAAAACATTCAGTACTTC	CATSDPGLAGVERAKNIQYF
TRBV6-6	.	TRBJ2-7	TRBD2	TGTGCCAGCAGTTACGAGACTAGCGGGGGATCCTACGAGCAGTACTTC	CASSYETSGGSYEQYF
TRBV5-1	once	TRBJ1-1	.	TGCGCCAGCAGATTGGGACAGAACACTGAAGCTTTCTTT	CASRLGQNTEAFF
TRBV10-1	.	TRBJ1-6	.	TGCGCCAGCAGTGAGTCGCATACTTTTGGGGGGCCAGGATCACCCCTCCACTTT	CASSESHTFGGPGSPLHF
TRBV6-4	.	TRBJ2-1	.	TGTGCCAGCAGTGTCACGGGACGCTCCTACAATGAGCAGTTCTTC	CASSVTGRSYNEQFF